The clone carrying this T cell receptor (beta chain) was counted a few times. The time point was: patch test 1, 2 weeks after DPC sensitization. The treatment here: therapeutic diphenylcyclopropenone sensitization with weekly scalp DPC. MiXCR, applied by TCRdb to the RACE reads, yields one record per CDR3 protein. Of about 120,000 distinct CDR3 sequences listed, approximately 13% are singletons. The source of the sample is a study of human T cells and chemical hapten exposure. The clonotype was recovered from a man between 18 and 29 years old with alopecia areata. Some clones in this sample may be carry-over from other donors' samples. Source: whole blood, taken in connection with sensitization to the hapten diphenylcyclopropenone (DPC).

DNA of the CDR3: TGTGCCAGCAGCCTACTAGCGGGGGGGCGAGAGACCCAGTACTTC. Translated, it gives CASSLLAGGRETQYF. The chain carries TRBV14 and TRBJ2-5; 13 nucleotides line up with TRBD2. V lost 4 bases, J lost 4 bases, and 3 bases stayed unmatched. Germline V gene lookup returns CDR1 SGHDN and CDR2 FVKESK. The CDR3 extends over 15 amino acids.